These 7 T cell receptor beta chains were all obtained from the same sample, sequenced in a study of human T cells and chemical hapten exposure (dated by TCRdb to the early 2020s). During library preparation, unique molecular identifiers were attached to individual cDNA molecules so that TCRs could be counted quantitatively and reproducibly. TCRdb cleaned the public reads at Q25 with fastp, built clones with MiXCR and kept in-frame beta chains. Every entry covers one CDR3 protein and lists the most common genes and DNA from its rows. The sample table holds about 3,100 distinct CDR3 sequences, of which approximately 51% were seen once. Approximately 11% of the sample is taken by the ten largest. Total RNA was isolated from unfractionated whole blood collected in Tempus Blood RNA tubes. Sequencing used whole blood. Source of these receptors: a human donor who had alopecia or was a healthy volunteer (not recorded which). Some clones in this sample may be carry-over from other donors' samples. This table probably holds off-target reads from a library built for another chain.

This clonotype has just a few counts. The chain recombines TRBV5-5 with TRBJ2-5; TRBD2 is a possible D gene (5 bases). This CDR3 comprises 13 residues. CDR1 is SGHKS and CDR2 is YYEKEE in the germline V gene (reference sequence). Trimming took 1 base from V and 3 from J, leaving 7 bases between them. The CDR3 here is CASSLPGKETQYF. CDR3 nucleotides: TGTGCCAGCAGCTTGCCGGGGAAAGAGACCCAGTACTTC. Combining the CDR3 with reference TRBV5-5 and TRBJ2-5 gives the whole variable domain DAGVTQSPTHLIKTRGQQVTLRCSPISGHKSVSWYQQVLGQGPQFIFQYYEKEERGRGNFPDRFSARQFPNYSSELNVNALLLGDSALYLCASSLPGKETQYFGPGTRLLVL.

The CDR3 loop is CASSPPLGGEETQYF. CDR3 sequence (DNA): TGCGCCAGCAGCCCCCCCTTGGGGGGTGAGGAGACCCAGTACTTC. V gene TRBV5-1 combines with J gene TRBJ2-5, with D possibly TRBD2 on 6 matching bases. The CDR3 contains 15 residues. V was shortened by 4 bases and J by 5 bases, with 18 bases between the two germline ends. CDR1 is SGHRS and CDR2 is YFSETQ in the germline V gene.

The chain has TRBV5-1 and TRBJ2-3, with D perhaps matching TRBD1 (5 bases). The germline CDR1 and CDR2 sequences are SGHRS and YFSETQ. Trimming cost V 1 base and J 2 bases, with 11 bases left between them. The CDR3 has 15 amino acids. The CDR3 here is CASSLRQGFTDTQYF. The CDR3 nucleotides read TGCGCCAGCAGCTTGCGCCAGGGCTTCACAGATACGCAGTATTTT.

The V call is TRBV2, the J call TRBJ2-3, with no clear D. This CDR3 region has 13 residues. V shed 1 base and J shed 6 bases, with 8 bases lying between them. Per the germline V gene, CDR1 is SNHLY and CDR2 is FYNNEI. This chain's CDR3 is CASSEGASDTQYF. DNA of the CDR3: TGTGCCAGCAGTGAAGGGGCATCCGATACGCAGTATTTT.

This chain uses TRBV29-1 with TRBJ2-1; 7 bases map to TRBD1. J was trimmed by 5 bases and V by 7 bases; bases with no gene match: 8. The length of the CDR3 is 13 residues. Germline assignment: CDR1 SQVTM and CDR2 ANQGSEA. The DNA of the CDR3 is TGCAGCGCCAGACAGGGTTCGAACAATGAGCAGTTCTTC. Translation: CSARQGSNNEQFF.

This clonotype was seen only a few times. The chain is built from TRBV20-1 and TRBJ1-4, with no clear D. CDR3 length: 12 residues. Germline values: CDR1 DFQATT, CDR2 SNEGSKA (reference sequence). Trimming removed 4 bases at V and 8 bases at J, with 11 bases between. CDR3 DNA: TGCAGTGCTATAGGGTCTCGGGAAAAACTGTTTTTT. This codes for CSAIGSREKLFF.

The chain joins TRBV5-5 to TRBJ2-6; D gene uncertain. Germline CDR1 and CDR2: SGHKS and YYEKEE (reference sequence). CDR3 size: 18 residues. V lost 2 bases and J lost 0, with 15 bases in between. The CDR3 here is CASSLIGIPNSGANVLTF. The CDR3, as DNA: TGTGCCAGCAGCTTAATAGGGATACCCAACTCTGGGGCCAACGTCCTGACTTTC.